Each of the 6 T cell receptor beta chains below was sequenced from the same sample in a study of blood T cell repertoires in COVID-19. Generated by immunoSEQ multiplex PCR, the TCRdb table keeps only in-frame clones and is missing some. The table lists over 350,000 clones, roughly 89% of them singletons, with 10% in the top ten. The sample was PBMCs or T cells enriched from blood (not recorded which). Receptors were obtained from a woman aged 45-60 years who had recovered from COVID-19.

The CDR3 DNA reads TGTGCCAGCAGCGTAGACAGTCTGTATGGCTACACCTTC. This encodes CASSVDSLYGYTF. V and J are TRBV9 and TRBJ1-2; D is uncertain. The CDR3 covers 13 residues. Trimming pared 0 bases from V and 5 bases from J, leaving 8 bases between. CDR1 is SGDLS and CDR2 is YYNGEE in the germline V gene.

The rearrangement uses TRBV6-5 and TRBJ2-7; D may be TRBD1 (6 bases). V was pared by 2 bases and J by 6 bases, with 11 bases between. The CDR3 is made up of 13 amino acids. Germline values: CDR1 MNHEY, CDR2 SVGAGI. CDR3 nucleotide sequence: TGTGCCAGCAGTTACCTGGCACAGGGCGAGCAGTACTTC. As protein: CASSYLAQGEQYF.

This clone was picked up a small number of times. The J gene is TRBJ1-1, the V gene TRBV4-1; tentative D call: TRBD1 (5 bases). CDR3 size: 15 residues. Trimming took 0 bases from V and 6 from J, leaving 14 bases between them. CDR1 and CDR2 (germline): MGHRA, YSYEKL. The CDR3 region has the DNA TGCGCCAGCAGCCAAGAGTCGGGGGACCCACCTGAAGCTTTCTTT. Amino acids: CASSQESGDPPEAFF.

The DNA for the CDR3 is TGTGCCAGCAGTCGACTAGGCCCCTACGAGCAGTACTTC. This encodes CASSRLGPYEQYF. This chain joins TRBV7-9 and TRBJ2-7; TRBD2 is a possible D gene (6 bases). This CDR3 comprises 13 residues. Germline V gene sequence: CDR1 SEHNR, CDR2 FQNEAQ (reference sequence). V gave up 6 bases and J gave up 2 bases, with 11 bases separating them.

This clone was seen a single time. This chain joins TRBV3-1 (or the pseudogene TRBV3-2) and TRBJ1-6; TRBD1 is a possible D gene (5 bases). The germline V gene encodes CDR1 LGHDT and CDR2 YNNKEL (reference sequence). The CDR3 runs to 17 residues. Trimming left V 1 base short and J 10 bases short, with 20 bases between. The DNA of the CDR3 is TGTGCCAGCAGCCAAGTGGGAGGGGTAATAGCGGTGTCACCCCTCCACTTT. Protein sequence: CASSQVGGVIAVSPLHF.

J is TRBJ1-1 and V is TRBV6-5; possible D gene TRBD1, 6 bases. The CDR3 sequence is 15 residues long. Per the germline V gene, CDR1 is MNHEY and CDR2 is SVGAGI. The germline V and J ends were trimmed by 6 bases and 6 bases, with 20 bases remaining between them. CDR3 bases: TGTGCCAGCAGCCTCTTGACAGGCGCAGGGGCTGAAGCTTTCTTT. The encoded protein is CASSLLTGAGAEAFF.